A selection of T cell receptor beta chains follows, all from one sample in a study of shared clonotypes between healthy human individuals. Here immunoSEQ multiplex PCR was the method, and the copy in TCRdb shows in-frame clones only, minus some. Of millions of clones listed, more than 90% are singletons. Material for sequencing was naive CD4+ T cells sorted from blood. These receptors came from a man between 18 and 29 years old in good health. Both conserved end residues are part of each CDR3. The D gene is left open where the match is weak. Clone size is stated in some rows and not others, as once, few, many or a class when expanded.

d_call: TRBD2
clone_size: .
j_call: TRBJ2-7
v_call: TRBV5-5
cdr3_aa: CASSLGLAGTYEQYF
cdr3_nt: TGTGCCAGCAGCTTGGGACTAGCGGGCACCTACGAGCAGTACTTC

d_call: .
clone_size: .
j_call: TRBJ2-6
v_call: TRBV28
cdr3_aa: CASSLSGSLGANVLTF
cdr3_nt: TGTGCCAGCAGTTTATCCGGGTCTCTTGGGGCCAACGTCCTGACTTTC

d_call: .
clone_size: .
j_call: TRBJ1-4
v_call: TRBV2
cdr3_aa: CASSVVMGGQFF
cdr3_nt: TGTGCCAGCAGTGTGGTCATGGGGGGCCAGTTTTTT

d_call: TRBD1
clone_size: .
j_call: TRBJ2-7
v_call: TRBV18
cdr3_aa: CASSRTGGAYEQYF
cdr3_nt: TGTGCCAGCTCGCGGACAGGGGGGGCCTACGAGCAGTACTTC

d_call: .
clone_size: once
j_call: TRBJ2-6
v_call: TRBV2
cdr3_aa: CARGEDRSGANVLTF
cdr3_nt: TGTGCCAGAGGGGAGGATAGATCCGGGGCCAACGTCCTGACTTTC

d_call: TRBD1
clone_size: .
j_call: TRBJ1-2
v_call: TRBV5-8
cdr3_aa: CANDRANYGYTF
cdr3_nt: TGTGCCAATGACAGGGCCAACTATGGCTACACCTTC

d_call: .
clone_size: .
j_call: TRBJ2-1
v_call: TRBV7-3
cdr3_aa: CASSNEGGREQFF
cdr3_nt: TGTGCCAGCTCGAATGAGGGGGGAAGAGAGCAGTTCTTC

d_call: .
clone_size: .
j_call: TRBJ1-1
v_call: TRBV30
cdr3_aa: CAWERAGGRPNTEAFF
cdr3_nt: TGTGCCTGGGAAAGGGCCGGGGGCAGGCCGAACACTGAAGCTTTCTTT

d_call: .
clone_size: .
j_call: TRBJ1-4
v_call: TRBV7-8
cdr3_aa: CASSFLSGTEKLFF
cdr3_nt: TGTGCCAGCAGCTTCCTTTCAGGGACTGAAAAACTGTTTTTT

d_call: .
clone_size: .
j_call: TRBJ1-4
v_call: TRBV14
cdr3_aa: CASRGSTNEKLFF
cdr3_nt: TGTGCCAGCAGGGGATCAACTAATGAAAAACTGTTTTTT

d_call: TRBD2
clone_size: .
j_call: TRBJ2-1
v_call: TRBV10-1
cdr3_aa: CASSETRGVSYNEQFF
cdr3_nt: TGCGCCAGCAGTGAGACACGGGGGGTAAGCTACAATGAGCAGTTCTTC

d_call: TRBD2
clone_size: .
j_call: TRBJ2-7
v_call: TRBV11-2
cdr3_aa: CASSLVGGGLLSYEQYF
cdr3_nt: TGTGCCAGCAGCTTAGTTGGGGGGGGTCTCCTCTCCTACGAGCAGTACTTC